The clone carrying this TCR beta chain was seen only once. Profiling relied on immunoSEQ multiplex PCR, and the TCRdb table lists in-frame clones only, not all of them. The sample lists about 85,000 clones, about nine tenths occurring once. This CDR3 contains 12 residues. V lost 0 bases to trimming and J lost 4 bases, with 4 bases between them. Germline V gene sequence: CDR1 LNHNV, CDR2 YYDKDF (reference sequence). This record belongs to a study of T cell changes during pregnancy in multiple sclerosis. Source: peripheral blood, taken in the first trimester of pregnancy. The chain couples TRBV15 to TRBJ2-7; D call uncertain. This TCR was recovered from a female donor with multiple sclerosis, enrolled in a pregnancy study. The CDR3 spells CATSRDRYEQYF. The DNA of the CDR3 is TGTGCCACCAGCAGAGACAGGTACGAGCAGTACTTC. Complete variable domain (other parts from reference TRBV15 and TRBJ2-7): DAMVIQNPRYQVTQFGKPVTLSCSQTLNHNVMYWYQQKSSQAPKLLFHYYDKDFNNEADTPDNFQSRRPNTSFCFLDIRSPGLGDTAMYLCATSRDRYEQYFGPGTRLTVT.